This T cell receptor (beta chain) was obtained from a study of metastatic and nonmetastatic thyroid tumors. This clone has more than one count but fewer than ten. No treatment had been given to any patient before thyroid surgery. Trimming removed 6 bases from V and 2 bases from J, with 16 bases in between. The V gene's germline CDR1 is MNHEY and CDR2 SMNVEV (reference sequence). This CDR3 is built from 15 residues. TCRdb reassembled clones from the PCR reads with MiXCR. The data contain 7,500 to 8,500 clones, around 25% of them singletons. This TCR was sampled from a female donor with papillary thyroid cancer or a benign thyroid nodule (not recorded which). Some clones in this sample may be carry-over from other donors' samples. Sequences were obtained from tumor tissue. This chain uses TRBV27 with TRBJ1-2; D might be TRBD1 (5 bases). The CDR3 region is CASRETGTVNYGYTF. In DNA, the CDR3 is TGTGCCAGCAGAGAAACAGGAACCGTAAACTATGGCTACACCTTC.